This T cell receptor beta chain is drawn from a study of blood T cell repertoires in COVID-19. The CDR3 is 15 amino acids. V dropped 9 bases and J dropped 4 bases, with 22 bases sitting between them. Germline assignment: CDR1 SEHNR and CDR2 FQNEAQ (reference sequence). This clone was counted only a few times. Here immunoSEQ multiplex PCR was the method, and the copy in TCRdb shows in-frame clones only, minus some. The table shows 55,000 to 80,000 clones, with approximately 82% occurring only once. Source material: peripheral blood. This sequence joins TRBV7-9 and TRBJ2-7; possible D gene TRBD1, 5 bases. The TCR sequence derives from a man aged 50 or older with active COVID-19. The CDR3, as DNA: TGTGCCAGTCAAAAAGGGGCAGGATTAGGGTACGAGCAGTACTTC. Translated: CASQKGAGLGYEQYF.